This T cell receptor (beta chain) appears in the sequencing data of a study of Ad26.COV2.S vaccination and SARS-CoV-2 variants. Study information: The trial was COV1001 and the donor's arm was Ad26.COV2.S. Intramuscular Ad26.COV2.S doses were given once or twice, 56 days apart.

V was clipped by 3 bases and J by 1 base, with 15 bases between them. Per the germline V gene, CDR1 is DFQATT and CDR2 is SNEGSKA (reference sequence). The CDR3 extends over 15 amino acids. Treatment here: 15 to 20 received Ad26.COV2.S at low or high dose, single or two shots; roughly five received placebo; per-sample allocation not given. The samples were gathered on day 63 after the first injection of vaccine or placebo. Expression of Wuhan-strain SARS-CoV-2 spike came from the Ad26 vector that formed the vaccine. TCRdb's table, derived via immunoSEQ multiplex PCR, lists solely in-frame clones and lacks some. The data show almost 400,000 clones, approximately 90% seen once.

The V and J genes are TRBV20-1 and TRBJ1-1; the D gene is possibly TRBD1 (5 bases). The clonotype originates from a person between 18 and 59 years old who received the Ad26.COV2.S COVID-19 vaccine or a placebo. Sequencing was performed on peripheral blood, taken in a trial of Ad26.COV2.S vaccine versus placebo. This CDR3 is CSASQQGGPNTEAFF. In DNA, the CDR3 is TGCAGTGCTAGTCAGCAGGGAGGCCCGAACACTGAAGCTTTCTTT.